The 30 T cell receptor beta chains in this list originate from one sample, sequenced in a study of T cells in Graves' hyperthyroidism and ophthalmopathy. TCR beta CDR3 sequences were amplified from RNA transcripts. Using the HTBI primer set, a first-round RT-PCR was run on the TCR CDR3. Each CDR3 protein is one row after TCRdb ran MiXCR on the multiplex PCR reads. This sample has a few hundred thousand distinct CDR3 sequences, with less than 20% found just once. The material sequenced was blood. These TCRs come from a woman younger than 35 with Graves' hyperthyroidism that later progressed to Graves' ophthalmopathy.

This clonotype was detected ten times or more. V usage is TRBV29-1 and J usage is TRBJ1-2, with D tentatively TRBD1 (5 bases). V dropped 3 bases and J dropped 5 bases, with 13 bases sitting between them. Germline-derived CDR1 and CDR2 are SQVTM and ANQGSEA. The CDR3 totals 13 residues. The DNA for the CDR3 is TGCAGCGTTGACACCGGGGCTGGGTATGGCTACACCTTC. Its protein is CSVDTGAGYGYTF.

This clonotype has more than one count but fewer than ten. The genes are TRBV14 and TRBJ2-2, with D unclear. V was pared by 4 bases and J by 0 bases, with 9 bases between. Looked up from germline, CDR1 is SGHDN and CDR2 is FVKESK. The CDR3 has 15 residues. CDR3 loop: CASSRTFANTGELFF. CDR3 in DNA: TGTGCCAGCAGCCGGACGTTCGCGAACACCGGGGAGCTGTTTTTT.

As concerns this clonotype: A much larger clone lies one base from this, so it may be a read error. The rearrangement uses TRBV11-3 and TRBJ2-5, with D possibly matching TRBD2 (5 bases). The V end lost 11 bases, the J end lost 5 bases, and 18 bases lay between the germline ends. Germline CDR1 is SGHNT and CDR2 is YENEEA. This CDR3 region has 13 residues. The CDR3 region has the DNA TGTGCCTGGAGTGCACACCAGCGGGAGACCCAGTACTTC. As protein: CAWSAHQRETQYF.

The sample holds many counts of this clonotype. V usage is TRBV28 and J usage is TRBJ2-5, with 7 bases aligning to TRBD1. V was pared by 5 bases and J by 4 bases, with 10 bases of the junction left unmatched. This CDR3 is built from 15 residues. CDR1 is MDHEN and CDR2 is SYDVKM in the germline V gene. In nucleotides, the CDR3 is TGTGCCAGCAGTATCCGACAGGGATTAGCAGAGACCCAGTACTTC. Translation gives CASSIRQGLAETQYF.

This clonotype was seen repeatedly, ten times or more. This chain links TRBV15 with TRBJ1-5; 12 bases match TRBD1. The germline V gene encodes CDR1 LNHNV and CDR2 YYDKDF (reference sequence). V shed 0 bases and J 9 bases; nucleotides not matched to a gene: 6. CDR3 length: 16 amino acids. In DNA, the CDR3 is TGTGCCACCAGCAGAGATCTAGGGACAGGGGGCATGCCCCAGCATTTT. Its translation is CATSRDLGTGGMPQHF. The entire variable domain, with the rest obtained from reference TRBV15 and TRBJ1-5, is as follows: DAMVIQNPRYQVTQFGKPVTLSCSQTLNHNVMYWYQQKSSQAPKLLFHYYDKDFNNEADTPDNFQSRRPNTSFCFLDIRSPGLGDTAMYLCATSRDLGTGGMPQHFGDGTRLSIL.

There are many counts of this clonotype. The chain links TRBV7-2 to TRBJ2-7; D possibly corresponds to TRBD2 (5 bases). Trimming cost V 6 bases and J 0 bases, with 15 bases left between them. Germline V CDR1 and CDR2: SGHTA, FQGNSA. The CDR3 contains 15 residues. The CDR3 DNA is TGTGCCAGCAGTCTTTACGGGGTCGGCTCCTACGAGCAGTACTTC. Its protein is CASSLYGVGSYEQYF.

This clonotype was counted many times. DNA for the CDR3: TGTGCCAGCAGTCCCATTAGACAGGGGTTATACGAGCAGTACTTC. Amino acids: CASSPIRQGLYEQYF. J is TRBJ2-7 and V is TRBV6-1, with TRBD1 matching over 8 bases. In germline, CDR1 is MNHNS, CDR2 SASEGT. The V gene end was trimmed by 5 bases and the J gene end by 4 bases; junction bases not matched to a gene: 10. The CDR3 contains 15 residues.

This clonotype was observed at least ten times. The chain uses TRBV6-1 and TRBJ2-1, with no clear D. V was cut by 6 bases and J by 0 bases, with 3 bases left in between. The CDR3 runs 12 residues. Germline CDR1 is MNHNS and CDR2 is SASEGT. The CDR3 DNA follows: TGTGCCAGCAGAAGCTCCTACAATGAGCAGTTCTTC. Translation: CASRSSYNEQFF.

Note on this clonotype: A much more abundant neighbour one base away suggests this may be a read error. This chain links TRBV7-2 with TRBJ2-1; 8 bases match TRBD2. The CDR3 covers 14 residues. CDR1 and CDR2 (germline): SGHTA, FQGNSA. In DNA, the CDR3 is TGTGCCAGCAGCTTTAGCGGGACCTACGATGAGCAGTTCTTC. This gives the protein CASSFSGTYDEQFF.

In its sample, this clonotype was seen many times. The chain recombines TRBV12-3 or TRBV12-4 with TRBJ1-2; D gene unclear. The V end was cut by 2 bases, the J end by 2 bases, with 6 bases between. This CDR3 spans 13 amino acids. The CDR3 DNA follows: TGTGCCAGCAGTTTAAATTTGAACTATGGCTACACCTTC. Translated: CASSLNLNYGYTF.

This clonotype came up a few times. The gene calls are TRBV5-8 and TRBJ1-2, with D perhaps matching TRBD1 (6 bases). The germline V gene has CDR1 SGHTS and CDR2 YDEGEE. The CDR3 is 16 amino acids. The V gene lost 3 bases and the J gene lost 4 bases, with 19 bases spanning the gap. Here the CDR3 reads CASSSWGAGESYGYTF. The CDR3 DNA sequence: TGTGCCAGCAGCTCCTGGGGGGCCGGAGAGTCCTATGGCTACACCTTC.

This clonotype was seen at least ten times. The chain combines TRBV6-2 or TRBV6-3 with TRBJ1-1; no clear D gene. The CDR3 is 15 amino acids. Per the germline V gene, CDR1 is MNHEY and CDR2 is SVGEGT. Trimming shortened V by 1 base and J by 1 base, and 10 bases separated the two germline ends. CDR3 DNA: TGTGCCAGCAGTTACTACCTGGCCGCGAACACTGAAGCTTTCTTT. Its translation is CASSYYLAANTEAFF.

In this sample, this clonotype turned up a few times. The genes are TRBV6-1 and TRBJ2-6; D might be TRBD1 (8 bases). The CDR3 has 17 residues. V was pared by 5 bases and J by 0 bases, with 14 bases between. Germline lookup yields CDR1 MNHNS and CDR2 SASEGT. CDR3 sequence (DNA): TGTGCCAGCAGTTTCACAGGGGGGGTCTCTGGGGCCAACGTCCTGACTTTC. It encodes CASSFTGGVSGANVLTF.

This chain joins TRBV6-1 and TRBJ2-3, with 8 bases identical to TRBD2. The CDR3 covers 14 residues. V lost 5 bases, J lost 2 bases, and 3 bases stayed unmatched. Per germline, CDR1 MNHNS and CDR2 SASEGT. CDR3 sequence: CASSKLADTDTQYF. Here the CDR3 DNA reads TGTGCCAGCAGTAAACTAGCGGACACAGATACGCAGTATTTT.

The chain employs TRBV9 and TRBJ1-1; D might be TRBD1 (6 bases). The CDR3 sequence is 15 residues long. V lost 6 bases, J lost 0 bases, and 15 bases lay in between. The germline V gene encodes CDR1 SGDLS and CDR2 YYNGEE. The CDR3 region has the DNA TGTGCCAGCAATTTGGGGGGGGACATGAACACTGAAGCTTTCTTT. Amino acid sequence: CASNLGGDMNTEAFF.

This clonotype was recorded at least ten times. CDR3 sequence reads: CASSLSWRENTGELFF. The CDR3 nucleotides read TGTGCCAGCAGCCTTAGTTGGCGGGAGAACACCGGGGAGCTGTTTTTT. This chain uses TRBV3-1 with TRBJ2-2; tentatively, D is TRBD2 (6 bases). Germline V lookup: CDR1 LGHDT, CDR2 YNNKEL (reference sequence). With 4 bases removed from V and 1 base from J, the gap between germline ends came to 13 bases. This CDR3 is 16 amino acids long.

V gene TRBV30 combines with J gene TRBJ1-3; a possible D gene is TRBD1 (6 bases). Looked up from germline, CDR1 is GTSNPN and CDR2 is SVGIG (reference sequence). This CDR3 is 16 amino acids long. Trimming took 1 base from V and 3 from J, leaving 16 bases between them. The CDR3, as DNA: TGTGCCTGGAGTGGACAGGTTACCAGCGGTGGAAACACCATATATTTT. It encodes CAWSGQVTSGGNTIYF.

This clonotype has a count of ten or more. DNA for the CDR3: TGTGCCAGCAGCCCAATTGTTACGAACACTGAAGCTTTCTTT. Translation: CASSPIVTNTEAFF. V gene TRBV11-2 combines with J gene TRBJ1-1; D is unresolved. V lost 5 bases, J lost 1 base, and 11 bases lay in between. The germline gives CDR1 SGHAT, CDR2 FQNNGV. The CDR3 contains 14 residues.

This clonotype has more than one count but fewer than ten. Germline and junction disagree at one end, which may indicate a read error. The chain links TRBV5-1 to TRBJ1-1, with D tentatively TRBD1 (5 bases). Germline loops: CDR1 SGHRS, CDR2 YFSETQ. This CDR3 has 13 residues. CDR3: CASSSELGTGAFF. The CDR3 coding sequence is TGCGCCAGCAGCTCGGAGCTGGGGACTGGAGCTTTCTTT.

This clonotype was found a few times. Relative to the germline gene, one junction end is altered; a read error may explain this. This chain connects TRBV20-1 to TRBJ1-1; D perhaps matches TRBD1 (5 bases). CDR3 size: 11 residues. CDR1 and CDR2 (germline): DFQATT, SNEGSKA (reference sequence). Here the CDR3 reads CSAWGNPEAFF. In DNA, the CDR3 is TGCAGTGCGTGGGGGAACCCTGAAGCTTTCTTT.

The V call is TRBV10-2, the J call TRBJ2-7; 9 bases map to TRBD2. This CDR3 has 15 residues. Germline CDR1 is WSHSY and CDR2 is SAAADI. With V trimmed by 2 bases and J by 2 bases, 4 bases remained unmatched. This chain's CDR3 is CASSEGGTSTYEQYF. Here the CDR3 DNA reads TGCGCCAGCAGTGAGGGTGGGACTAGCACCTACGAGCAGTACTTC.

The V and J genes are TRBV6-1 and TRBJ2-5; D might be TRBD2 (6 bases). Trimming left V 0 bases short and J 5 bases short, with 10 bases between. Germline CDR1 MNHNS, CDR2 SASEGT. The CDR3 totals 14 residues. The CDR3 reads CASSEAVGGETQYF. Written as DNA, the CDR3 is TGTGCCAGCAGTGAAGCGGTTGGGGGGGAGACCCAGTACTTC.

This clonotype was seen a few times. The chain is built from TRBV29-1 and TRBJ1-1, with D perhaps matching TRBD1 (5 bases). The CDR3 has 14 residues. The ends were cut back, 7 bases at V and 5 bases at J, with 20 bases in the middle. Germline loops: CDR1 SQVTM, CDR2 ANQGSEA. CDR3 residues: CSALTGRGVTEAFF. CDR3 bases: TGCAGCGCTCTAACTGGGAGGGGAGTTACTGAAGCTTTCTTT.

The V call is TRBV20-1, the J call TRBJ2-1; maybe TRBD2 (6 bases). Trimming pared 5 bases from V and 9 bases from J, leaving 20 bases between. The CDR3 is made up of 14 amino acids. Germline CDR1 is DFQATT and CDR2 is SNEGSKA (reference sequence). DNA for the CDR3: TGCAGTGCTTTAATGGGAGGTTGGGGTCGTGAGCAGTTCTTC. Translated: CSALMGGWGREQFF.

The rearrangement uses TRBV6-1 and TRBJ2-7; D might be TRBD1 or TRBD2, each matching 5 bases. Germline-derived CDR1 and CDR2 are MNHNS and SASEGT. The CDR3 sequence is 13 residues long. V was trimmed by 8 bases and J by 5 bases, leaving 16 bases between them. The CDR3 sequence is CASAWDGDNEQYF. The CDR3 DNA reads TGTGCCAGCGCCTGGGACGGAGATAACGAGCAGTACTTC.

This clonotype was recorded at least ten times. The chain is built from TRBV12-3 or TRBV12-4 and TRBJ1-1; D may be TRBD1 (6 bases). V was cut by 6 bases and J by 1 base, with 18 bases left in between. This CDR3 is 16 amino acids long. Here the CDR3 DNA reads TGTGCCAGCAGCCTACGTCTAAGGGGGGGGAACACTGAAGCTTTCTTT. Amino acid sequence: CASSLRLRGGNTEAFF.

V is TRBV20-1 and J is TRBJ2-1; 14 bases map to TRBD2. CDR1 and CDR2 (germline): DFQATT, SNEGSKA (reference sequence). After removal of 3 bases from V and 9 bases from J, the junction contained 7 bases not matched to a gene. The CDR3 covers 15 residues. CDR3 sequence (DNA): TGCAGTGCTAGTCGACTAGCGGGAGGGTTGAGTGAGCAGTTCTTC. It yields the protein CSASRLAGGLSEQFF.

At least ten counts were recorded for this clonotype. J is TRBJ1-5 and V is TRBV15, with 8 bases aligning to TRBD1. CDR1 is LNHNV and CDR2 is YYDKDF in the germline V gene (reference sequence). The CDR3 spans 15 residues. V dropped 0 bases and J dropped 6; count of bases not matched to a gene: 4. CDR3 amino acids: CATSRDRGPSQPQHF. The CDR3 region has the DNA TGTGCCACCAGCAGAGACAGGGGGCCAAGTCAGCCCCAGCATTTT.

This chain connects TRBV4-3 to TRBJ1-5, with unresolved D. Germline CDR1 reads LGHNA; CDR2 reads YSLEER. This CDR3 has 16 residues. V was trimmed by 0 bases and J by 0 bases, leaving 9 bases between them. The CDR3 loop reads CASSQEWVLSNQPQHF. CDR3 bases: TGCGCCAGCAGCCAAGAATGGGTCCTTAGCAATCAGCCCCAGCATTTT.

The chain combines TRBV3-1 with TRBJ2-5, with TRBD2 matching over 13 bases. The ends lost 0 bases at V and 1 base at J; junction bases unmatched: 5. This CDR3 has 18 amino acids. Germline V gene sequence: CDR1 LGHDT, CDR2 YNNKEL (reference sequence). In nucleotides, the CDR3 is TGTGCCAGCAGCCAAGATACCCGACTAGCGGGAGGCCAAGAGACCCAGTACTTC. Protein sequence: CASSQDTRLAGGQETQYF.